This T cell receptor beta chain was retrieved from a study of breast tumors, draining lymph nodes, adjacent tissues. Each CDR3 protein gets one entry after TCRdb re-called the multiplex PCR reads with MiXCR. The sample includes 30,000 to 35,000 distinct CDR3 sequences, 63% of them seen just once. CDR1 and CDR2 from the germline V gene are SGHTA and FQGTGA. The CDR3 runs 13 residues. Between the trimmed V and J ends, which lost 5 bases and 0 bases, there was a span of 6 bases. This clonotype was counted once. The chain combines TRBV7-3 with TRBJ2-3; D is unresolved. Source material: breast tumor tissue. The origin of this receptor is a female donor with breast cancer. Some clones in this sample may be carry-over from other donors' samples. DNA for the CDR3: TGTGCCAGCAGCCATGGAAGCACAGATACGCAGTATTTT. Protein sequence: CASSHGSTDTQYF.